This entry features one T cell receptor (beta chain) sequence. The data are from a study of blood T cell repertoires in COVID-19. Whole-study context: Whether acute or convalescent, the COVID-19 samples came from the United States, Italy and Spain.

Participants were aged about 18 to 100 years, lived in under 30 US areas, and enrolled virtually. Which cohort a participant joined came from the clinical history participants gave. In the source study's methods: For nucleated cells, counts were estimated from reference gene primer amplification. Assay: immunoSEQ multiplex PCR; the TCRdb copy retains only in-frame clones and omits some. V, J and clone size derive from that table, while D and trimming were established from the DNA sequence. The table records approximately 250,000 clones, more than 70% of them present only once. The sequenced sample consisted of PBMCs or T cells enriched from blood (not recorded which). The sequence was collected from a woman between 35 and 50 years old with acute COVID-19.

The CDR3 region is CATSDSGTEAEKLFF. The CDR3 DNA reads TGTGCCACCAGTGATTCGGGGACAGAGGCTGAAAAACTGTTTTTT. This chain joins TRBV24-1 and TRBJ1-4; 7 bases line up with TRBD1. This CDR3 comprises 15 residues. The V gene's germline CDR1 is KGHDR and CDR2 SFDVKD. V trimming: 2 bases; J trimming: 7 bases; junction bases outside the gene matches: 6.